A selection of T cell receptor beta chains follows, all from one sample in a study of T cell responses to AZD1222 COVID-19 vaccine. This table comes from immunoSEQ multiplex PCR, and its TCRdb copy is limited to in-frame clones, with some not included. The sample includes about 140,000 clones, over 90% of them seen just once. The sequenced sample was peripheral blood, obtained 28 days after the second AZD1222 dose. These receptors all come from an adult who received the AZD1222 COVID-19 vaccine. Both conserved end residues are part of each CDR3. A D gene is named only where the DNA matches it firmly.

v_gene | d_gene | CDR3aa
TRBV6-5 | - | CASSYNGVGGTEAFF
TRBV10-1 | - | CASSESRDPGEQYF
TRBV6-4 | - | CASSDLSRVDSEQFF
TRBV5-1 | TRBD1 | CASSLRGQEGHEQYF
TRBV7-6 | TRBD2 | CASSSTSGPYNEQFF
TRBV27 | - | CASFGRTYEQYF
TRBV10-1 | - | CASAIGQNYGYTF
TRBV5-1 | - | CASSYDSYSNQPQHF
TRBV18 | - | CASSDNGRGYTF
TRBV11-3 | TRBD1 | CASSWDSPGELFF
TRBV5-1 | - | CASSQRWGANEKLFF
TRBV9 | TRBD2 | CASSAATSGRAADTQYF
TRBV12-3/TRBV12-4 | - | CASSLLRDTQYF